The 5 T cell receptor beta chains below were found in one sample sequenced in a study of T cells in Graves' hyperthyroidism and ophthalmopathy. Amplification of TCR beta CDR3 regions was performed using RNA transcripts as template. The primer set for the first-round RT-PCR of the TCR CDR3 was HTBI. TCRdb processed the multiplex PCR reads anew with MiXCR; each CDR3 protein has one entry. The sample records 400,000 to 600,000 distinct CDR3 sequences, 15% to 20% being singletons. The sample consisted of blood. The receptor set was obtained from a woman aged 25 to 39 with Graves' ophthalmopathy.

This clonotype has just a few counts. The chain carries TRBV7-2 and TRBJ1-5, with a tentative D call TRBD1 (5 bases). V was clipped by 9 bases and J by 5 bases, with 14 bases between them. CDR3 size: 13 residues. Germline V lookup: CDR1 SGHTA, CDR2 FQGNSA. CDR3 loop: CASGGLIDQPQHF. DNA for the CDR3: TGTGCCAGTGGGGGACTCATTGATCAGCCCCAGCATTTT.

Points on this clonotype: A much larger clone differs from this one at a single base, so this may be a read error. J is TRBJ2-2 and V is TRBV7-3, with D unclear. V lost 4 bases to trimming and J lost 3 bases, with 3 bases between them. The CDR3 covers 12 residues. Germline values: CDR1 SGHTA, CDR2 FQGTGA. The CDR3 nucleotides read TGTGCCAGCAGCTGGGACACCGGGGAGCTGTTTTTT. Protein sequence: CASSWDTGELFF.

This clonotype was picked up many times. The V and J genes are TRBV14 and TRBJ2-2; possibly TRBD2 for D (5 bases). V lost 0 bases to trimming and J lost 7 bases, with 6 bases between them. The CDR3 covers 13 residues. Per germline, CDR1 SGHDN and CDR2 FVKESK. The CDR3 DNA reads TGTGCCAGCAGCCAAGACCGGGGCGGGGAGCTGTTTTTT. Protein: CASSQDRGGELFF.

This clonotype occurred many times. The CDR3 region is CASSPYSPPRSENTEAFF. The CDR3 DNA reads TGTGCCAGCAGTCCTTACTCCCCGCCGAGGTCTGAGAACACTGAAGCTTTCTTT. V usage is TRBV27 and J usage is TRBJ1-1; D call uncertain. The CDR3 loop spans 18 amino acids. CDR1 and CDR2 from the germline V gene are MNHEY and SMNVEV (reference sequence). The V end was cut by 5 bases, the J end by 1 base, with 23 bases between.

This clonotype was observed a few times. This chain connects TRBV11-3 to TRBJ1-3; a weak D match, TRBD1 (6 bases). CDR1 and CDR2 from the germline V gene are SGHNT and YENEEA. The CDR3 covers 15 residues. V was clipped by 4 bases and J by 0 bases, with 10 bases between them. The CDR3 DNA follows: TGTGCCAGCAGCTCTAGGGGGTCCTCTGGAAACACCATATATTTT. Its translation is CASSSRGSSGNTIYF.